This is a list of T cell receptor beta chains from one sample in a study of T cell changes during pregnancy in multiple sclerosis. Generated by immunoSEQ multiplex PCR, the TCRdb table keeps only in-frame clones and is missing some. The sample has approximately 65,000 clones, roughly nine tenths seen once; the top ten hold about 0.76%. This specimen consisted of CD4+ T cells from peripheral blood mononuclear cells, obtained in the first trimester of pregnancy. The receptors here all came from a female donor with multiple sclerosis, enrolled in a pregnancy study. Each CDR3 is given with its conserved first and last residue. The D gene is left open where the match is weak. Size tells how often a clone was seen (once, few, many) or the class of an expanded clone, and some rows leave it out.

d_call,v_call,j_call,clone_size,cdr3_aa,cdr3_nt
.,TRBV19,TRBJ2-3,.,CASQDQGLNTQYF,TGTGCCAGCCAAGACCAGGGTTTGAATACGCAGTATTTT
TRBD1,TRBV7-9,TRBJ1-4,.,CASLKQGDEKLFF,TGTGCCAGCCTTAAACAGGGGGATGAAAAACTGTTTTTT
.,TRBV15,TRBJ1-4,.,CATSRDRRGANEKLFF,TGTGCCACCAGCAGAGATCGCAGGGGTGCTAATGAAAAACTGTTTTTT
.,TRBV29-1,TRBJ1-5,once,CSVGGNQSQHF,TGCAGCGTTGGAGGGAATCAGTCCCAGCATTTT
TRBD1,TRBV19,TRBJ2-5,many,CASSISGTGGALETQYF,TGTGCCAGTAGTATATCCGGGACAGGGGGCGCACTGGAGACCCAGTACTTC
.,TRBV9,TRBJ1-3,.,CASSVEGEVDTIYF,TGTGCCAGCAGCGTTGAGGGCGAAGTTGATACCATATATTTT
.,TRBV5-4,TRBJ1-1,.,CASSFGGTGPMNTEAFF,TGTGCCAGCAGCTTTGGAGGGACGGGGCCCATGAACACTGAAGCTTTCTTT
.,TRBV25-1,TRBJ1-2,.,CASSRGSANYGYTF,TGTGCCAGCAGCAGGGGCAGTGCTAACTATGGCTACACCTTC
.,TRBV5-1,TRBJ2-2,.,CASSFEQGGFGELFF,TGCGCCAGCAGCTTTGAACAGGGAGGGTTCGGGGAGCTGTTTTTT
.,TRBV2,TRBJ2-7,.,CASRAQGSYEQYF,TGTGCCAGCAGAGCCCAGGGGAGCTACGAGCAGTACTTC
TRBD1,TRBV30,TRBJ1-1,few,CAWKGQRNTEAFF,TGTGCCTGGAAGGGACAGAGGAACACTGAAGCTTTCTTT
TRBD1,TRBV14,TRBJ2-7,.,CASSQATRGLAYEQYF,TGTGCCAGCAGCCAAGCAACCAGGGGGCTAGCCTACGAGCAGTACTTC
.,TRBV10-3,TRBJ1-1,.,CAAGLPGMNTEAFF,TGTGCCGCAGGACTCCCTGGAATGAACACTGAAGCTTTCTTT
TRBD1,TRBV27,TRBJ2-7,.,CASSADREGYEQYF,TGTGCCAGCAGTGCGGACAGGGAAGGGTACGAGCAGTACTTC
TRBD2,TRBV6-6,TRBJ2-7,.,CASKMTSGGAYEQYF,TGTGCCAGCAAGATGACTAGCGGGGGGGCCTACGAGCAGTACTTC
TRBD2,TRBV5-4,TRBJ2-7,.,CASNVTGGAGSYEQYF,TGTGCCAGCAACGTAACGGGGGGGGCCGGGAGCTACGAGCAGTACTTC
TRBD1,TRBV7-2,TRBJ1-6,.,CASSQVGQGFSPLHF,TGTGCCAGCAGCCAAGTTGGACAGGGATTTTCACCCCTCCACTTT